These 25 T cell receptor beta chains originate from one sample sequenced in a study of spatial heterogeneity in lung cancer. Time point: blood at routine non-recurrence follow-up after resection. TCRdb processed the 5' RACE reads anew with MiXCR; each CDR3 protein has one entry. The sample records under 150,000 distinct CDR3 sequences, 10% to 14% being singletons. This sample comprised PBMCs, obtained at follow-up. Every receptor here comes from a female donor with early-stage non-small cell lung cancer.

The chain joins TRBV6-1 to TRBJ1-5; D gene ambiguous. The CDR3 runs to 15 residues. V shed 2 bases and J shed 0 bases, with 8 bases lying between them. CDR1 and CDR2 from the germline V gene are MNHNS and SASEGT. The CDR3 DNA reads as TGTGCCAGCAGTGAATATTTTTCTAGCAATCAGCCCCAGCATTTT. Translated, it gives CASSEYFSSNQPQHF.

Ten or more counts support this clonotype. This chain links TRBV20-1 with TRBJ1-5; 9 bases agree with TRBD1. This CDR3 contains 14 residues. J gave up 2 bases and V 5 bases, and 4 bases lay outside the gene matches. Germline CDR1 is DFQATT and CDR2 is SNEGSKA (reference sequence). The CDR3 nucleotides read TGCAGTGCTCCGCGGACAGGGGGCAATCAGCCCCAGCATTTT. This encodes CSAPRTGGNQPQHF.

This clonotype was picked up a small number of times. The V and J genes are TRBV7-3 and TRBJ1-1; D ambiguous. CDR1 is SGHTA, CDR2 FQGTGA, per germline. Between the trimmed V and J ends, which lost 0 bases and 7 bases, there was a span of 9 bases. The CDR3 runs to 13 residues. CDR3 nucleotides: TGTGCCAGCAGCTTAACGCCCGGGTATGAAGCTTTCTTT. Its translation: CASSLTPGYEAFF.

This clonotype was recorded a few times. CDR3 sequence: CASRAQGLPNEKLFF. DNA of the CDR3: TGTGCCAGCAGGGCCCAGGGGCTTCCTAATGAAAAACTGTTTTTT. J is TRBJ1-4 and V is TRBV6-1; D is possibly TRBD1 (6 bases). CDR1 and CDR2 (germline): MNHNS, SASEGT. V gave up 6 bases and J gave up 3 bases, with 14 bases separating them. The CDR3 runs to 15 residues.

V gene TRBV2 combines with J gene TRBJ2-3, with D perhaps TRBD2 (6 bases). The germline CDR1 and CDR2 sequences are SNHLY and FYNNEI. CDR3 size: 16 residues. V was clipped by 1 base and J by 1 base, with 12 bases between them. The CDR3 loop is CASSEVGSGGTDTQYF. CDR3 in DNA: TGTGCCAGCAGTGAAGTTGGTAGCGGAGGCACAGATACGCAGTATTTT.

The chain employs TRBV28 and TRBJ2-3, with D unresolved. The germline CDR1 and CDR2 sequences are MDHEN and SYDVKM. Trimming removed 5 bases from V and 8 bases from J, with 17 bases in between. The CDR3 contains 14 residues. The CDR3 DNA sequence: TGTGCCAGCAGTCCCCAAAATACCCCCGTTACGCAGTATTTT. This codes for CASSPQNTPVTQYF.

There are a few counts of this clonotype. The chain recombines TRBV5-6 with TRBJ2-7; 8 bases agree with TRBD1. After removal of 2 bases from V and 4 bases from J, the junction contained 5 bases not matched to a gene. The CDR3 spans 14 residues. Germline V gene sequence: CDR1 SGHDT, CDR2 YYEEEE. CDR3 in amino acids: CASSFGQGGYEQYV. The CDR3 DNA reads as TGTGCCAGCAGCTTCGGACAGGGTGGTTACGAGCAGTACGTC.

The chain joins TRBV5-1 to TRBJ1-1; no definite D call. The CDR3 spans 14 residues. CDR1 SGHRS and CDR2 YFSETQ come from the germline V gene. V lost 1 base, J lost 6 bases, and 13 bases lay in between. The CDR3 is CASSLTTGVPEAFF. The CDR3 coding sequence is TGCGCCAGCAGCTTGACGACCGGGGTACCTGAAGCTTTCTTT.

The chain links TRBV6-5 to TRBJ2-6, with D possibly TRBD1 on 6 matching bases. Trimming removed 2 bases from V and 2 bases from J, with 13 bases in between. Germline lookup yields CDR1 MNHEY and CDR2 SVGAGI. The CDR3 loop spans 17 amino acids. The CDR3 spells CASSYRHRAAGANVLTF. The CDR3 DNA sequence: TGTGCCAGCAGTTACCGGCACAGGGCGGCTGGGGCCAACGTCCTGACTTTC.

About this clonotype: Because the CDR3 is missing its conserved closing phenylalanine or tryptophan, this is likely a read error. The V and J genes are TRBV12-3 or TRBV12-4 and TRBJ1-1, with 7 nucleotides matching TRBD1. Unmatched junction bases numbered 8, after V lost 6 bases and J lost 1 base. This CDR3 has 15 amino acids. The CDR3 sequence is CASRYSNRGNTEAFS. Written as DNA, the CDR3 is TGTGCCAGCAGGTATAGCAACAGGGGGAACACTGAAGCTTTCTCT.

The chain recombines TRBV2 with TRBJ2-6; D remains ambiguous. The V and J ends lost 1 base and 2 bases respectively, with 6 bases between them. Germline CDR1 reads SNHLY; CDR2 reads FYNNEI. The CDR3 is 15 amino acids. The CDR3 DNA reads TGTGCCAGCAGTGAAGACTTCACTGGGGCCAACGTCCTGACTTTC. Translating it yields CASSEDFTGANVLTF.

V usage is TRBV27 and J usage is TRBJ2-7, with TRBD1 as a possible D gene (5 bases). Trimming shortened V by 5 bases and J by 0 bases, and 32 bases separated the two germline ends. The CDR3 spans 21 residues. Germline CDR1 MNHEY, CDR2 SMNVEV (reference sequence). The chain's CDR3 is CASSLFGARRNRGASSYEQYF. DNA of the CDR3: TGTGCCAGCAGTCTTTTTGGGGCCCGGCGAAACCGTGGGGCTTCCTCCTACGAGCAGTACTTC.

V usage is TRBV7-2 and J usage is TRBJ2-3; 8 positions match TRBD2. Germline V gene data show CDR1 as SGHTA and CDR2 as FQGNSA. The ends lost 0 bases at V and 7 bases at J; junction bases unmatched: 6. This CDR3 comprises 15 residues. CDR3 in DNA: TGTGCCAGCAGCTTAGCGGGGACTAGGATTTATACGCAGTATTTT. It codes for CASSLAGTRIYTQYF.

This clonotype was counted at least ten times. The J gene is TRBJ2-1, the V gene TRBV29-1; maybe TRBD1 (6 bases). The CDR3 runs to 16 residues. V was trimmed by 0 bases and J by 3 bases, leaving 15 bases between them. CDR1 is SQVTM and CDR2 is ANQGSEA in the germline V gene. The CDR3 DNA sequence: TGCAGCGTTGAAGATCTTCGGACAGCGGACTACAATGAGCAGTTCTTC. It specifies CSVEDLRTADYNEQFF.

This clonotype was detected only a few times. The rearrangement links TRBV3-1 to TRBJ1-2, with D possibly being TRBD1 (6 bases). The V end was cut by 5 bases, the J end by 4 bases, with 11 bases between. Looked up from germline, CDR1 is LGHDT and CDR2 is YNNKEL (reference sequence). The CDR3 covers 13 residues. CDR3 region: CASSTQGSYGYTF. DNA for the CDR3: TGTGCCAGCAGCACACAGGGTTCCTATGGCTACACCTTC.

The chain employs TRBV20-1 and TRBJ2-3; no clear D gene. V shed 2 bases and J shed 4 bases, with 13 bases lying between them. The CDR3 totals 14 residues. Germline V gene data show CDR1 as DFQATT and CDR2 as SNEGSKA (reference sequence). CDR3 in amino acids: CSARLRRWSDTQYF. The CDR3 bases are TGCAGTGCTAGACTAAGGCGATGGTCAGATACGCAGTATTTT.

This clonotype was counted many times. The chain has TRBV20-1 and TRBJ2-7; no clear D gene. CDR3 length: 15 residues. CDR1 is DFQATT, CDR2 SNEGSKA, per germline (reference sequence). Trimming removed 0 bases at V and 0 bases at J, with 12 bases between. DNA of the CDR3: TGCAGTGCTAGAGATCCCTCACAGATCTCCTACGAGCAGTACTTC. Translation gives CSARDPSQISYEQYF.

This clonotype has just a few counts. A junction end diverges from the germline sequence, so it may reflect a read error. The CDR3 sequence is CVSKRRTRGGNIQYF. The CDR3 region has the DNA TGTGTCAGCAAAAGAAGGACCCGAGGTGGAAACATTCAGTACTTC. The chain combines TRBV2 with TRBJ2-4, with D unresolved. The CDR3 is made up of 15 amino acids. CDR1 and CDR2 (germline): SNHLY, FYNNEI.

In this sample, this clonotype turned up many times. The gene calls are TRBV29-1 and TRBJ1-2; D unresolved. Per germline, CDR1 SQVTM and CDR2 ANQGSEA. This CDR3 comprises 11 residues. Trimming removed 7 bases from V and 5 bases from J, with 11 bases in between. The chain's CDR3 is CSGVGHYGYTF. The CDR3 DNA sequence: TGCAGCGGTGTGGGTCATTATGGCTACACCTTC.

Only a few counts were recorded for this clonotype. The rearrangement uses TRBV19 and TRBJ1-5; 7 nucleotides agree with TRBD1. The CDR3 extends over 15 amino acids. Germline V CDR1 and CDR2: LNHDA, SQIVND (reference sequence). J gave up 3 bases and V 5 bases, and 7 bases lay outside the gene matches. Written as DNA, the CDR3 is TGTGCCAGTAGTCCTACCGGGACAGACAATCAGCCCCAGCATTTT. This sequence encodes CASSPTGTDNQPQHF. Based on the CDR3 plus reference TRBV19 and TRBJ1-5, the full variable domain is DGGITQSPKYLFRKEGQNVTLSCEQNLNHDAMYWYRQDPGQGLRLIYYSQIVNDFQKGDIAEGYSVSREKKESFPLTVTSAQKNPTAFYLCASSPTGTDNQPQHFGDGTRLSIL.

This clonotype was recorded many times. The chain carries TRBV12-3 or TRBV12-4 and TRBJ1-5; D is unresolved. The V end was cut by 6 bases, the J end by 11 bases, with 11 bases between. The CDR3 extends over 11 amino acids. The CDR3: CASSSVSTQHF. CDR3 nucleotides: TGTGCCAGCAGCTCCGTTAGTACCCAGCATTTT.

This clonotype has at least ten counts. The chain employs TRBV14 and TRBJ2-5, with D tentatively TRBD2 (5 bases). Deletions cut 3 bases from V and 7 bases from J, with 12 bases between. The V gene's germline CDR1 is SGHDN and CDR2 FVKESK. There are 13 residues in the CDR3. The CDR3 sequence: CASSQGRRTTQYF. CDR3 nucleotides: TGTGCCAGCAGCCAGGGGAGAAGGACGACCCAGTACTTC.

The V call is TRBV28, the J call TRBJ2-6; D uncertain. This CDR3 contains 17 residues. Deletions cut 4 bases from V and 3 bases from J, with 16 bases between. CDR1 and CDR2 from the germline V gene are MDHEN and SYDVKM. The CDR3 DNA reads as TGTGCCAGCAGTTCTAGTCGGTCTTGGGATGGGGCCAACGTCCTGACTTTC. Protein: CASSSSRSWDGANVLTF.

This clonotype was picked up many times. J is TRBJ1-6 and V is TRBV4-2; D might be TRBD1 (5 bases). Trimming shortened V by 0 bases and J by 7 bases, and 7 bases separated the two germline ends. The CDR3 has 14 amino acids. The germline gives CDR1 LGHNA, CDR2 YNFKEQ. This chain's CDR3 is CASSQEAGNSPLHF. The CDR3 coding sequence is TGTGCCAGCAGCCAAGAGGCAGGGAATTCACCCCTCCACTTT.

This clonotype was found a few times. This chain links TRBV5-1 with TRBJ1-2; D is possibly TRBD1 (5 bases). Trimming took off 0 bases at V and 7 bases at J, with 19 bases between the two ends. The CDR3 covers 16 residues. The germline V gene encodes CDR1 SGHRS and CDR2 YFSETQ. CDR3 bases: TGCGCCAGCAGCTTGGGAGCAGGGACGTATTCTTTTGGCTACACCTTC. It is translated as CASSLGAGTYSFGYTF. The full variable domain, in which reference TRBV5-1 and TRBJ1-2 provide the parts outside the CDR3, is KAGVTQTPRYLIKTRGQQVTLSCSPISGHRSVSWYQQTPGQGLQFLFEYFSETQRNKGNFPGRFSGRQFSNSRSEMNVSTLELGDSALYLCASSLGAGTYSFGYTFGSGTRLTVV.